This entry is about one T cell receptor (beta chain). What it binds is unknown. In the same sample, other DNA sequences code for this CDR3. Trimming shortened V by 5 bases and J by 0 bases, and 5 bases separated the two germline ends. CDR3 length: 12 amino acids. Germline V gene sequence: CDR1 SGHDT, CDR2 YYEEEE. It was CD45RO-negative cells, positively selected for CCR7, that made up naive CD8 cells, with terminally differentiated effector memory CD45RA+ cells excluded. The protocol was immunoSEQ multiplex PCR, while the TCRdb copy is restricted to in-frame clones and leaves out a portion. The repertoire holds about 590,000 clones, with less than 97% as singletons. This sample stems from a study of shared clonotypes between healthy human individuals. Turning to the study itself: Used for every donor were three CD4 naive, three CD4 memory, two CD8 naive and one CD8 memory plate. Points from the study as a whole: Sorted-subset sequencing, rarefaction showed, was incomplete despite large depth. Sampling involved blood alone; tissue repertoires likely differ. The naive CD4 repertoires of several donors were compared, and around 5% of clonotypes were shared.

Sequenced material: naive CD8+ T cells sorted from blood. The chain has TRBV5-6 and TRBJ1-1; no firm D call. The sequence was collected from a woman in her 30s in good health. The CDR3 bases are TGTGCCAGCAGTTTCTTGAACACTGAAGCTTTCTTT. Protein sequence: CASSFLNTEAFF.